This T cell receptor beta chain was sequenced in a study of radiation and T cells in renal cell carcinoma. The CDR3 is 13 residues long. V lost 0 bases and J lost 2, with 5 bases in between. Per germline, CDR1 SGHRS and CDR2 YFSETQ. Profiled with immunoSEQ multiplex PCR; TCRdb holds only in-frame clones, not every one. The sample carries 150,000 or so clones, around nine tenths recorded once. This clone was seen once. This sample includes further DNA sequences coding for the same CDR3. Indicated time point: baseline pretreatment blood. Specified treatment: 15 Gy SBRT to primary tumor, nephrectomy 4 weeks later.

The chain employs TRBV5-1 and TRBJ1-1; D is unresolved. The material was blood, obtained from a patient whose treatment included radiotherapy and nephrectomy. The TCR comes from a woman aged 45-60 years with renal cell carcinoma. CDR3 sequence reads: CASSLGGNTEAFF. The DNA of the CDR3 is TGCGCCAGCAGCTTGGGAGGAAACACTGAAGCTTTCTTT.